The 22 T cell receptor beta chains presented below share a single source sample, sequenced in a study of CD8+ T cells in alopecia areata. cDNA serving as the sequencing template came from extracted, reverse transcribed RNA. The repertoire was sequenced with immunoSEQ multiplex PCR; TCRdb's copy has only in-frame clones and lacks some. This sample has over 2,500 clones, with 65% to 80% found just once. Treatment specified: oral pan-JAK inhibitor, 5-10 mg twice daily. Peripheral blood and lesional scalp punch biopsies came from alopecia areata patients. Sequenced here: skin, sampled at week 24, from a patient treated with tofacitinib. Receptors were obtained from a human donor with alopecia areata.

J is TRBJ1-2 and V is TRBV28; D gene ambiguous. The CDR3 runs 17 residues. Looked up from germline, CDR1 is MDHEN and CDR2 is SYDVKM. Trimming cost V 7 bases and J 5 bases, with 26 bases left between them. Written as DNA, the CDR3 is TGTGCCAGCACCGAAATGGAAGAGGGTCTCGCTTGGTATGGCTACACCTTC. Amino acid sequence: CASTEMEEGLAWYGYTF.

This chain links TRBV7-9 with TRBJ1-4; D is unclear. Germline lookup yields CDR1 SEHNR and CDR2 FQNEAQ (reference sequence). V was clipped by 4 bases and J by 13 bases, with 13 bases between them. The CDR3 has 12 residues. In DNA, the CDR3 is TGTGCCAGCAGCTCGAGTGCCGGAGTACTGTTTTTT. It translates to CASSSSAGVLFF.

This sequence joins TRBV18 and TRBJ2-7; D not resolved. The CDR3 consists of 14 residues. The germline CDR1 and CDR2 sequences are KGHSH and LQKENI. V was cut by 0 bases and J by 1 base, with 7 bases left in between. The CDR3 loop is CASSPPWPSYEQYF. CDR3 nucleotide sequence: TGTGCCAGCTCACCACCATGGCCGTCCTACGAGCAGTACTTC.

The chain has TRBV5-1 and TRBJ1-1; D gene unclear. There are 14 residues in the CDR3. CDR1 SGHRS and CDR2 YFSETQ come from the germline V gene. The V end was cut by 5 bases, the J end by 1 base, with 12 bases between. CDR3 loop: CASSGEVTNTEAFF. CDR3 nucleotides: TGCGCCAGCAGTGGAGAAGTTACGAACACTGAAGCTTTCTTT.

This chain connects TRBV7-2 to TRBJ2-1, with 10 bases matching TRBD2. This CDR3 has 14 residues. Per germline, CDR1 SGHTA and CDR2 FQGNSA. Germline trimming cut 1 base from V and 10 bases from J; bases unmatched to any gene: 4. Here the CDR3 reads CASSLVGTSAEQFF. The DNA for the CDR3 is TGTGCCAGCAGCTTAGTCGGGACTAGCGCCGAGCAGTTCTTC.

This rearrangement joins TRBV7-9 to TRBJ1-3, with a tentative D call TRBD1 (5 bases). Germline V gives CDR1 SEHNR, CDR2 FQNEAQ (reference sequence). The CDR3 spans 18 residues. With 3 bases removed from V and 0 bases from J, the gap between germline ends came to 18 bases. This chain's CDR3 is CASSFGKRGSPSGNTIYF. CDR3 nucleotide sequence: TGTGCCAGCAGCTTCGGCAAGCGGGGCAGTCCCTCTGGAAACACCATATATTTT. Drawing the rest from reference TRBV7-9 and TRBJ1-3, the complete variable domain is DTGVSQNPRHKITKRGQNVTFRCDPISEHNRLYWYRQTLGQGPEFLTYFQNEAQLEKSRLLSDRFSAERPKGSFSTLEIQRTEQGDSAMYLCASSFGKRGSPSGNTIYFGEGSWLTVV.

V and J are TRBV19 and TRBJ1-5; 7 bases are shared with TRBD1. The V gene's germline CDR1 is LNHDA and CDR2 SQIVND (reference sequence). CDR3 length: 13 residues. With 4 bases clipped from V and 7 bases from J, the junction kept 4 bases outside the gene matches. The CDR3 nucleotides are TGTGCCAGTAGTAAACAGGGGTCGCAGCCCCAGCATTTT. This gives the protein CASSKQGSQPQHF.

The CDR3 bases are TGCGCCAGCAGCCTAGGACAGGGGAGTAACGAGCAGTACTTC. Translated, it gives CASSLGQGSNEQYF. The rearrangement uses TRBV5-1 and TRBJ2-7; 9 bases fit TRBD1. The CDR3 has 14 residues. After removal of 4 bases from V and 5 bases from J, the junction contained 7 bases not matched to a gene. CDR1 and CDR2 from the germline V gene are SGHRS and YFSETQ.

The chain links TRBV29-1 to TRBJ2-7; 12 positions agree with TRBD2. CDR3 length: 13 residues. V gave up 2 bases and J gave up 4 bases; unmatched junction bases: 0. Germline values: CDR1 SQVTM, CDR2 ANQGSEA. The DNA for the CDR3 is TGCAGCGTTGAACTAGCGGGGGGGTACGAGCAGTACTTC. Encoded protein: CSVELAGGYEQYF.

On this clone itself: A junction boundary mismatches the germline segment, possibly from a read error. The J gene is TRBJ2-1, the V gene TRBV2; D call uncertain. The CDR3 consists of 12 residues. Germline V lookup: CDR1 SNHLY, CDR2 FYNNEI. CDR3 residues: CASREAVEEQFF. The CDR3 coding sequence is TGTGCCAGCAGAGAAGCAGTCGAGGAGCAGTTCTTC.

The genes are TRBV5-1 and TRBJ1-1, with 8 nucleotides matching TRBD1. The CDR3 totals 16 residues. Germline V gene data show CDR1 as SGHRS and CDR2 as YFSETQ. V trimming: 4 bases; J trimming: 0 bases; junction bases outside the gene matches: 8. CDR3 loop: CASSLPPTGVNTEAFF. In nucleotides, the CDR3 is TGCGCCAGCAGCCTCCCACCGACAGGGGTGAACACTGAAGCTTTCTTT.

Here the CDR3 reads CASSGQGVFSGELFF. In DNA, the CDR3 is TGTGCCAGTAGCGGACAGGGGGTATTCTCCGGGGAGCTGTTTTTT. The gene calls are TRBV19 and TRBJ2-2, with TRBD1 matching 10 bases. V was clipped by 6 bases and J by 6 bases; unmatched bases: 7. This CDR3 has 15 residues. CDR1 LNHDA and CDR2 SQIVND come from the germline V gene (reference sequence). Based on the CDR3 plus reference TRBV19 and TRBJ2-2, the full variable domain is DGGITQSPKYLFRKEGQNVTLSCEQNLNHDAMYWYRQDPGQGLRLIYYSQIVNDFQKGDIAEGYSVSREKKESFPLTVTSAQKNPTAFYLCASSGQGVFSGELFFGEGSRLTVL.

Concerning this clone itself: This same CDR3 is encoded by further DNA sequences in the sample. The genes are TRBV5-4 and TRBJ2-5; TRBD1 agrees at 7 bases. V was clipped by 2 bases and J by 5 bases; unmatched bases: 3. Per germline, CDR1 SGHNT and CDR2 YYREEE (reference sequence). This CDR3 has 13 residues. The CDR3 sequence: CASSFTGEETQYF. CDR3 DNA: TGTGCCAGCAGCTTTACAGGGGAGGAGACCCAGTACTTC.

By proportion, this clone is large. This chain links TRBV4-1 with TRBJ2-2, with D unresolved. The germline gives CDR1 MGHRA, CDR2 YSYEKL. The CDR3 totals 15 residues. V was shortened by 6 bases and J by 4 bases, with 15 bases between the two germline ends. The CDR3 region has the DNA TGCGCCAGCAGTCCAGGCAGATTCGCCACCGGGGAGCTGTTTTTT. Translating gives CASSPGRFATGELFF.

The chain uses TRBV29-1 and TRBJ1-2, with D tentatively TRBD1 (5 bases). With 8 bases removed from V and 3 bases from J, the gap between germline ends came to 16 bases. The CDR3 runs 13 residues. In germline, CDR1 is SQVTM, CDR2 ANQGSEA. CDR3 loop: CSSREGPDYGYTF. The CDR3 nucleotides are TGCAGCTCCAGGGAGGGGCCGGACTATGGCTACACCTTC. Based on the CDR3 plus reference TRBV29-1 and TRBJ1-2, the full variable domain is SAVISQKPSRDICQRGTSLTIQCQVDSQVTMMFWYRQQPGQSLTLIATANQGSEATYESGFVIDKFPISRPNLTFSTLTVSNMSPEDSSIYLCSSREGPDYGYTFGSGTRLTVV.

This chain joins TRBV2 and TRBJ2-7; possible D gene TRBD1, 5 bases. The CDR3 is 12 residues long. The V gene lost 8 bases and the J gene lost 3 bases, with 11 bases spanning the gap. Germline V gives CDR1 SNHLY, CDR2 FYNNEI. The CDR3 DNA is TGTGCCAGCCAGGGTTCGAACTACGAGCAGTACTTC. Translated: CASQGSNYEQYF.

The chain employs TRBV5-1 and TRBJ1-4, with a possible D match to TRBD1 (6 bases). V shed 3 bases and J shed 8 bases, with 17 bases lying between them. CDR3 length: 15 residues. In germline, CDR1 is SGHRS, CDR2 YFSETQ. The CDR3 reads CASSSTGRRGEKLFF. In nucleotides, the CDR3 is TGCGCCAGCAGCTCGACAGGAAGACGGGGGGAAAAACTGTTTTTT.

This clone has just a few counts. The rearrangement uses TRBV27 and TRBJ2-7, with 11 bases lining up with TRBD1. After removal of 4 bases from V and 3 bases from J, the junction contained 5 bases not matched to a gene. Looked up from germline, CDR1 is MNHEY and CDR2 is SMNVEV (reference sequence). The CDR3 contains 15 residues. Here the CDR3 DNA reads TGTGCCAGCAGTTCGGACAGGGGGCGTGACTACGAGCAGTACTTC. Residues: CASSSDRGRDYEQYF.

This sequence joins TRBV5-4 and TRBJ2-7; perhaps TRBD2 as D (6 bases). V lost 4 bases and J 0 bases, leaving 11 bases between the germline ends. Germline V gene data show CDR1 as SGHNT and CDR2 as YYREEE (reference sequence). The CDR3 sequence is 14 residues long. The CDR3 DNA is TGTGCCAGCAGCCGGGACTCGAGCTCCTACGAGCAGTACTTC. Residues: CASSRDSSSYEQYF.

This chain connects TRBV27 to TRBJ1-1; D is unclear. V was cut by 3 bases and J by 8 bases, with 16 bases left in between. This CDR3 has 14 residues. Germline CDR1 and CDR2: MNHEY and SMNVEV (reference sequence). CDR3 loop: CASSFLPVGSEAFF. In DNA form, the CDR3 reads TGTGCCAGCAGTTTCCTCCCCGTGGGTTCCGAAGCTTTCTTT.

CDR3 DNA sequence: TGTGCCAGCAGCTCCGCCTACGAGCAGTACTTC. Amino acids: CASSSAYEQYF. The chain couples TRBV7-2 to TRBJ2-7; D uncertain. The CDR3 is made up of 11 amino acids. Trimming left V 4 bases short and J 2 bases short, with 3 bases between. In germline, CDR1 is SGHTA, CDR2 FQGNSA.

As concerns this clone: A junction boundary mismatches the germline segment, possibly from a read error. The chain is built from TRBV15 and TRBJ2-2; D gene uncertain. The CDR3 runs 14 residues. Per germline, CDR1 LNHNV and CDR2 YYDKDF (reference sequence). In DNA, the CDR3 is TGTGCCACCAGCAGAGATCTGAACTCCGGGGAGCTGTTTTTT. Translation gives CATSRDLNSGELFF.